A single sample gave rise to the 12 T cell receptor beta chains below, sequenced in a study of long-term antiretroviral therapy in people with HIV. The immunoSEQ assay was v3.0, run at survey level. Data came from immunoSEQ multiplex PCR; TCRdb stores just in-frame clones and leaves some out. The sample carries some 25,000 clones, 65% to 90% recorded once. Here the sequenced sample was unsorted PBMCs, taken 1.2 years after starting antiretroviral therapy. Receptors were obtained from a man aged 45-65 years with HIV.

The chain uses TRBV7-2 and TRBJ2-7, with D possibly matching TRBD1 (5 bases). Germline CDR1 is SGHTA and CDR2 is FQGNSA. The V and J ends lost 6 bases and 3 bases respectively, with 18 bases between them. The CDR3 has 15 residues. The CDR3 protein is CASRTQGGRDYEQYF. The CDR3 DNA reads TGTGCCAGCAGGACGCAGGGCGGCAGGGACTACGAGCAGTACTTC.

The J gene is TRBJ1-1, the V gene TRBV2; TRBD1 aligns across 7 bases. Germline-derived CDR1 and CDR2 are SNHLY and FYNNEI. V lost 4 bases to trimming and J lost 3 bases; unmatched junction nucleotides: 2. The CDR3 loop spans 13 amino acids. In DNA form, the CDR3 reads TGTGCCAGCAGTGCCGGGACAGACACTGAAGCTTTCTTT. Protein: CASSAGTDTEAFF. Full variable domain (rest looked up from reference TRBV2 and TRBJ1-1): EPEVTQTPSHQVTQMGQEVILRCVPISNHLYFYWYRQILGQKVEFLVSFYNNEISEKSEIFDDQFSVERPDGSNFTLKIRSTKLEDSAMYFCASSAGTDTEAFFGQGTRLTVV.

This chain joins TRBV6-1 and TRBJ2-4, with D uncertain. The germline gives CDR1 MNHNS, CDR2 SASEGT. CDR3 length: 15 amino acids. V dropped 1 base and J dropped 3 bases, with 10 bases sitting between them. CDR3 nucleotide sequence: TGTGCCAGCAGTGAAGGGACCCAACACAAAAACATTCAGTACTTC. Amino acid sequence: CASSEGTQHKNIQYF.

The chain links TRBV28 to TRBJ2-5, with 10 bases matching TRBD2. CDR1 is MDHEN and CDR2 is SYDVKM in the germline V gene. V was pared by 5 bases and J by 5 bases, with 14 bases of the junction left unmatched. CDR3 length: 17 amino acids. The CDR3 region is CASSTVRGLAAAETQYF. The CDR3 DNA sequence: TGTGCCAGCAGTACTGTACGTGGACTAGCGGCTGCGGAGACCCAGTACTTC.

The chain joins TRBV9 to TRBJ1-6, with a weak D call TRBD1 (5 bases). The CDR3 spans 15 residues. Germline CDR1 SGDLS, CDR2 YYNGEE. The V gene lost 5 bases and the J gene lost 9 bases, with 18 bases spanning the gap. The CDR3 DNA sequence: TGTGCCAGCAGTCCTTCGGGGGGGACTTCTTCACCCCTCCACTTT. Amino acids: CASSPSGGTSSPLHF.

The chain uses TRBV4-3 and TRBJ2-2, with unresolved D. Trimming shortened V by 2 bases and J by 0 bases, and 16 bases separated the two germline ends. Germline CDR1 and CDR2: LGHNA and YSLEER. This CDR3 contains 18 residues. The CDR3 DNA sequence: TGCGCCAGCAGCCAAAGGAGCATATCAGGAACGAACACCGGGGAGCTGTTTTTT. Protein: CASSQRSISGTNTGELFF.

This chain joins TRBV28 and TRBJ2-2, with D possibly matching TRBD1 (6 bases). Germline CDR1 reads MDHEN; CDR2 reads SYDVKM. Trimming cost V 3 bases and J 4 bases, with 12 bases left between them. The CDR3 loop spans 15 amino acids. In DNA form, the CDR3 reads TGTGCCAGCAGTTTCTACACAGGGATCACCGGGGAGCTGTTTTTT. Protein: CASSFYTGITGELFF.

This clone is a singleton in its sample. The chain is built from TRBV5-1 and TRBJ1-1, with D tentatively TRBD1 (5 bases). Germline V lookup: CDR1 SGHRS, CDR2 YFSETQ. The CDR3 covers 14 residues. V was pared by 1 base and J by 7 bases, with 14 bases between. CDR3 loop: CASSLSAGLVEAFF. In nucleotides, the CDR3 is TGCGCCAGCAGCTTGTCAGCAGGGCTGGTTGAAGCTTTCTTT.

The count of this clone is one. V gene TRBV15 combines with J gene TRBJ1-2; no firm D call. Germline lookup yields CDR1 LNHNV and CDR2 YYDKDF (reference sequence). V was clipped by 5 bases and J by 4 bases, with 14 bases between them. The CDR3 consists of 14 residues. The CDR3 nucleotides read TGTGCCACCAGCGCGTGTGGAAAGACCTATGGCTACACCTTC. It is translated as CATSACGKTYGYTF.

The chain recombines TRBV5-6 with TRBJ2-1; no reliable D call. Trimming took off 0 bases at V and 10 bases at J, with 8 bases between the two ends. This CDR3 spans 12 amino acids. Per germline, CDR1 SGHDT and CDR2 YYEEEE. DNA of the CDR3: TGTGCCAGCAGCTTGGGGCAGTACGAGCAGTTCTTC. It specifies CASSLGQYEQFF. Full variable domain (outside the CDR3, taken from reference TRBV5-6 and TRBJ2-1): DAGVTQSPTHLIKTRGQQVTLRCSPKSGHDTVSWYQQALGQGPQFIFQYYEEEERQRGNFPDRFSGHQFPNYSSELNVNALLLGDSALYLCASSLGQYEQFFGPGTRLTVL.

V usage is TRBV6-5 and J usage is TRBJ2-7, with D possibly called TRBD1 or TRBD2 (5 bases each). The CDR3 length is 13 residues. Germline V CDR1 and CDR2: MNHEY, SVGAGI. Trimming removed 2 bases at V and 7 bases at J, with 12 bases between. The CDR3 DNA sequence: TGTGCCAGCAGTTACGGACCCTGGGGGGAGCAGTACTTC. Its protein is CASSYGPWGEQYF.

The V and J genes are TRBV6-5 and TRBJ1-2; no clear D. This CDR3 is 16 amino acids long. The germline V and J ends were trimmed by 0 bases and 4 bases, with 15 bases remaining between them. The germline V gene encodes CDR1 MNHEY and CDR2 SVGAGI. The CDR3 DNA is TGTGCCAGCAGTTACTCGAGTAGTAGCTGGGGCTATGGCTACACCTTC. Amino acids: CASSYSSSSWGYGYTF.